The clone carrying this T cell receptor beta chain was counted at least ten times. This sample was included in a study of T cells after yellow fever vaccination. Unmatched junction bases numbered 7, after V lost 5 bases and J lost 4 bases. The CDR3 extends over 15 amino acids. The V gene's germline CDR1 is SGHTA and CDR2 FQGNSA. Each CDR3 protein gets one entry after TCRdb re-called the 5' RACE reads with MiXCR. The table records 550,000 to 750,000 distinct CDR3 sequences, approximately 15% of them present only once. The chain joins TRBV7-2 to TRBJ2-1; TRBD1 matches 8 bases. The TCR comes from a young man who received the YFV17D yellow fever vaccine. Here the sequenced sample was PBMCs, taken on the day of the yellow fever booster vaccination. CDR3 sequence (DNA): TGTGCCAGCAGCCCAGACAGGGGCCGGTACAATGAGCAGTTCTTC. Its protein product is CASSPDRGRYNEQFF.